Included here is one TCR beta chain sequence, with context. Its specificity is not known. The junction had 6 bases not matched to a gene; V was cut back by 0 bases and J by 2 bases. The germline V gene encodes CDR1 SGHDN and CDR2 FVKESK. The CDR3 covers 16 residues. These data belong to a study of cytomegalovirus exposure and HLA in healthy donors. Study-level findings and limits: Testing in vitro showed a few CMV-associated chains specific for CMV antigens. Cytomegalovirus status, reportedly, was diagnosed with high specificity and sensitivity by the classifier.

The PCR used 60 Vbeta and 13 Jbeta primers. Data came from immunoSEQ multiplex PCR; TCRdb stores just in-frame clones and leaves some out. Here the sample spans some 120,000 clones, 77% being singletons. Donors showed nominal health when sampled, although they likely had unrecorded immune exposures. The J gene is TRBJ2-7, the V gene TRBV14; 8 nucleotides align to TRBD2. The TCR comes from a man younger than 35 in good health and CMV-seropositive. Sample: PBMCs. The CDR3 sequence: CASSQDWASGPYEQYF. The DNA of the CDR3 is TGTGCCAGCAGCCAAGATTGGGCTAGCGGGCCCTACGAGCAGTACTTC. The full variable domain, in which reference TRBV14 and TRBJ2-7 provide the parts outside the CDR3, is EAGVTQFPSHSVIEKGQTVTLRCDPISGHDNLYWYRRVMGKEIKFLLHFVKESKQDESGMPNNRFLAERTGGTYSTLKVQPAELEDSGVYFCASSQDWASGPYEQYFGPGTRLTVT.